A selection of T cell receptor beta chains follows, all from one sample in a study of T-cell reconstitution after alpha-beta-depleted transplantation in children. TCRdb processed the PCR reads anew with MiXCR; each CDR3 protein has one entry. The repertoire holds roughly 89,000 distinct CDR3 sequences, with 10% to 15% as singletons. The source material was PBMCs from the stem cell graft donor, sampled from the stem cell graft. These receptors all come from a human donor who donated a stem cell graft to a child with inherited bone marrow failure. The CDR3 runs from the conserved cysteine through the conserved F or W. A D gene is named only where the DNA matches it firmly. Clone size is not always given. Where it is, it says once, few, many or a class for expanded clones.

D	size	V	J	DNA	CDR3
TRBD1	few	TRBV29-1	TRBJ1-1	TGCAGCGGAAGACAGGGGGACACTGAAGCTTTCTTT	CSGRQGDTEAFF
-	many	TRBV7-8	TRBJ2-4	TGTGCCAGCAGTGGCAGGGCCAAAAACATTCAGTACTTC	CASSGRAKNIQYF
-	-	TRBV6-2/TRBV6-3	TRBJ2-1	TGTGCCAGCAGTGGGGGGACAGCTTACAATGAGCAGTTCTTC	CASSGGTAYNEQFF
-	many	TRBV7-9	TRBJ1-5	TGTGCCAGCAGCAAAAGCGGCAATCAGCCCCAGCATTTT	CASSKSGNQPQHF
TRBD2	-	TRBV11-3	TRBJ2-2	TGTGCCAGCAGCTTACTAGCGGGAGGAACGAACACCGGGGAGCTGTTTTTT	CASSLLAGGTNTGELFF
-	many	TRBV14	TRBJ2-2	TGTGCCAGCAGCCAAAGAGCTAGCACCGGGGAGCTGTTTTTT	CASSQRASTGELFF
-	once	TRBV12-3/TRBV12-4	TRBJ2-7	TGTGCCAGCAGTTTAGCGCGGCAGGGGGTTCTAGCGGGCCCACGAACCTACGAGCAGTACTTC	CASSLARQGVLAGPRTYEQYF
TRBD1	many	TRBV20-1	TRBJ1-4	TGCAGTGCTAGAGATGGGACAGGGGCGGGTGAAAAACTGTTTTTT	CSARDGTGAGEKLFF
-	few	TRBV18	TRBJ1-4	TGTGCCAGCTCATCAACGGACACGGAGAATGAAAAACTGTTTTTT	CASSSTDTENEKLFF
-	-	TRBV7-2	TRBJ1-2	TGTGCCAGCAGCTTAGATCCGCAGCCTCCCTGGGGCTACACCTTC	CASSLDPQPPWGYTF
TRBD2	many	TRBV3-1	TRBJ2-1	TGTGCCAGCAGCCAAGGGGGACTAGCGGGAGTTGAGCAGTTCTTC	CASSQGGLAGVEQFF
TRBD2	-	TRBV6-1	TRBJ2-1	TGTGCCAGCAGTCCCCGGGAGGGCGAGGGGAATGAGCAGTTCTTC	CASSPREGEGNEQFF
-	many	TRBV27	TRBJ2-7	TGTGCCAGCAGTTTACAACAGGGCTCCTACGAGCAGTACTTC	CASSLQQGSYEQYF
TRBD1	few	TRBV6-2/TRBV6-3	TRBJ2-2	TGTGCCAGCAGCCACCCGGGACAGGGAAGGACCGGGGAGCTGTTTTTT	CASSHPGQGRTGELFF
-	few	TRBV19	TRBJ2-1	TGTGCCAGCCAAAAACAGGGTTCCAACGGTGAGCAGTTCTTC	CASQKQGSNGEQFF
-	-	TRBV6-2/TRBV6-3	TRBJ1-5	TGTGCCAGCAGAAAACTACCAAGCAATCAGCCCCAGCATTTT	CASRKLPSNQPQHF
TRBD2	many	TRBV9	TRBJ2-1	TGTGCCAGCAGCGCTGGTAGCGGGAGGAATGAGCAGTTCTTC	CASSAGSGRNEQFF
-	many	TRBV20-1	TRBJ1-5	TGCAGTGCTAGAGATCTTGTCGGGGGCAATCAGCCCCAGCATTTT	CSARDLVGGNQPQHF
-	many	TRBV5-1	TRBJ1-6	TGCGCCAGCAGCTTCGGGGGGAACGACTCACCCCTCCACTTT	CASSFGGNDSPLHF
-	many	TRBV5-1	TRBJ2-2	TGCGCCAGCAGCTCTCCATCAGGGACCGGGGAGCTGTTTTTT	CASSSPSGTGELFF
-	-	TRBV28	TRBJ2-7	TGTGCCAGCAGTTGGGGGCGGGAGAGCTACGAGCAGTACTTC	CASSWGRESYEQYF
TRBD1	many	TRBV18	TRBJ2-1	TGTGCCAGCTCAGCAACCGGGATAGGGGGCAGGAATGAGCAGTTCTTC	CASSATGIGGRNEQFF
-	many	TRBV19	TRBJ2-1	TGTGCCAGTAGTATTGGCAGGGGGGCAATTGGGCAGTTCTTC	CASSIGRGAIGQFF
TRBD1	few	TRBV12-3/TRBV12-4	TRBJ2-1	TGTGCCAGCTCCACAGGGGGCCATGAGCAGTTCTTC	CASSTGGHEQFF
-	-	TRBV7-8	TRBJ1-6	TGTGCCAGCAGCTTAGGGCAGGGTAGGGATTCACCCCTCCACTTT	CASSLGQGRDSPLHF
-	-	TRBV4-3	TRBJ2-7	TGCGCCAGCAGCCCAGTAAGGGGGAGCACCTACGAGCAGTACTTC	CASSPVRGSTYEQYF
TRBD2	many	TRBV18	TRBJ2-1	TGTGCCAGCTCGCCGGGACTAGCGGGATGGGGCAATGAGCAGTTCTTC	CASSPGLAGWGNEQFF
TRBD1	many	TRBV4-2	TRBJ1-6	TGTGCCAGCAATCTAGACAGGGGAAATAATTCACCCCTCCACTTT	CASNLDRGNNSPLHF
-	-	TRBV11-1	TRBJ1-4	TGTGCCAGCAGCCTCCGGACCCACGCAACTAATGAAAAACTGTTTTTT	CASSLRTHATNEKLFF
TRBD2	many	TRBV7-2	TRBJ2-1	TGTGCCAGCAGCTCAACTTATAGCGGGAGGGCTAACAATGAGCAGTTCTTC	CASSSTYSGRANNEQFF
TRBD1	many	TRBV6-5	TRBJ2-7	TGTGCCAGCAGTTCCGGGACAGGGCTCGAGCAGTACTTC	CASSSGTGLEQYF
-	many	TRBV5-6	TRBJ2-1	TGTGCCAGCAGCCTCAGGGGACCGGGGCAGTTCTTC	CASSLRGPGQFF
TRBD1	many	TRBV5-6	TRBJ1-5	TGTGCCAGCAGCGTGGACAGGGAAGGCAATCAGCCCCAGCATTTT	CASSVDREGNQPQHF
-	-	TRBV5-4	TRBJ2-7	TGTGCCAGCAGCCGGGACTTTACCTACGAGCAGTACTTC	CASSRDFTYEQYF
-	many	TRBV5-1	TRBJ2-7	TGCGCCAGCAGCATTGGCAGGGGAAATTACGAGCAGTACTTC	CASSIGRGNYEQYF
-	-	TRBV6-1	TRBJ1-6	TGTGCCAGCAACATCGCAGGGCCAAATTCACCCCTCCACTTT	CASNIAGPNSPLHF
TRBD1	many	TRBV6-5	TRBJ2-7	TGTGCCAGCAGTTACTCGTCAGGGACAGGGTTTTACGAGCAGTACTTC	CASSYSSGTGFYEQYF
-	-	TRBV11-2	TRBJ1-1	TGTGCCAGCAGCTTAGCTATCCAGTGGGACACTGAAGCTTTCTTT	CASSLAIQWDTEAFF
-	many	TRBV27	TRBJ1-5	TGTGCCACCCAATGGGGGGTCGGTCAGCCCCAGCATTTT	CATQWGVGQPQHF
-	few	TRBV14	TRBJ2-7	TGTGCCAGCAGCCAAGATTGGGACGTCTACGAGCAGTACTTC	CASSQDWDVYEQYF
-	many	TRBV25-1	TRBJ1-1	TGTGCCAGCACCCTGGGCGTTGGGACTGAAGCTTTCTTT	CASTLGVGTEAFF
-	many	TRBV7-2	TRBJ2-5	TGTGCCAGCAGCTTAGAATGGGGCCAAGAGACCCAGTACTTC	CASSLEWGQETQYF
-	many	TRBV3-1	TRBJ1-4	TGTGCCAGCAGCCGACAGTATGAAAAACTGTTTTTT	CASSRQYEKLFF
TRBD1	-	TRBV11-1	TRBJ2-1	TGTGCCAGCAGCCCAACCTGGGACAGGGCCCACTCCTACAATGAGCAGTTCTTC	CASSPTWDRAHSYNEQFF
-	many	TRBV29-1	TRBJ2-7	TGCAGCGTTGGGGCAGGGACCCCCTACGAGCAGTACTTC	CSVGAGTPYEQYF
TRBD2	many	TRBV20-1	TRBJ2-7	TGCAGTGCTCCGGAGTATCGGGACTACCACGAGCAGTACTTC	CSAPEYRDYHEQYF
TRBD1	many	TRBV5-4	TRBJ2-5	TGTGCCAGCAGCTTGGCCTTAGGTGGACAGGGGGCCGGATACCAAGAGACCCAGTACTTC	CASSLALGGQGAGYQETQYF